The present T cell receptor (beta chain) was sequenced within a study of cytomegalovirus exposure and HLA in healthy donors (dated by TCRdb to the late 2010s). Context from the whole study: An earlier analysis of some 500 of the donors reported approximately 290 Gb of sequence data and 100 million to 140 million unique TCR beta sequences from about 179 million T cells. Approximately 300 gigabases of sequencing data and 75 million to 85 million unique TCR sequences made up an early release that covered roughly 670 HLA-typed donors. Of the 300 to 400 genotyped donors, around 81% fell in the genetic ancestry cluster associated with self-reported Caucasian donors. The study aimed to test whether signatures of past pathogen exposure could be identified by cataloging public T cell receptors. Using immunosequencing, the study profiled T cell repertoires from 500 to 800 subjects and related those repertoires to cytomegalovirus serostatus. A separate validation cohort of 100 to 150 different subjects was used in addition to the roughly 700-subject first cohort. The study combined high-throughput TCR immunosequencing, statistical association of individual TCRs with disease status, and machine learning to predict cytomegalovirus infection status. A later analysis re-examined previously published TCR beta repertoires from around 670 donors and added high-resolution HLA genotyping to investigate patterns of TCR occurrence. The later analysis used no new phenotypic data to find candidate immune exposures, relying instead on TCR beta sequences and their occurrence across donors. An earlier analysis of a few hundred of the donors applied high-throughput TCR beta sequencing to assess whether each TCR beta V gene segment acted as functional or pseudogenic. Donor age, sex, ethnicity and CMV serostatus were collected together with the repertoire data. A later genetic analysis used genome-wide SNP genotypes for about 65% of the roughly 670 donors, treating that subset as a discovery cohort. All discovery cohort repertoires had been generated on a single sequencing platform. Class I and class II HLA loci were covered by the typing at four-digit resolution. Typing coverage differed by locus: A, B, C, DRB1 and DQB1 were typed in roughly 620-630 donors, DQA1 in approximately 520, DPA1 in 606, and DPB1 in roughly 450. A handful of DR-DQ haplotypes were handled as single units for association and clustering because linkage in the cohort was strong. Among about 400 genotyped donors of the cohort, an average of approximately 240,000 unique TCR beta nucleotide sequences was sequenced per donor, of which 15% to 20% were non-productive.

Library preparation was by the immunoSEQ multiplex PCR assay. A mixture of 60 forward primers for TCR Vbeta segments and 13 reverse primers for TCR Jbeta segments was used in the multiplex PCR. Amplification of the CDR3 region of rearranged TCR beta genes was performed with a multiplex PCR assay on genomic DNA. The Illumina HiSeq System was used to sequence the amplified TCR beta libraries as 87-base-pair reads. In the original analysis: In a later analysis, 77 million or so unique TCR beta chains were counted across the approximately 640 repertoires, and roughly 11 million of these chains were shared by at least two donors. To remove PCR and sequencing errors, raw reads were error-corrected and collapsed into unique sequences using a nearest-neighbor algorithm that merged closely related sequences. V, D and J gene segments were assigned by aligning CDR3 sequences to IMGT reference sequences. For a sequence to be retained, a match of at least six nucleotides to both a V gene segment and a J gene segment was required. A rearrangement was called productive if the CDR3 had no stop codons and remained in frame with V and J, and every other rearrangement was called non-productive. Following IMGT convention, CDR3 was defined as the stretch from the second conserved V-encoded cysteine to the conserved J-encoded phenylalanine. In an earlier analysis of 587 of the donors, sequences lacking an unambiguous match to a single V gene segment were excluded. In an earlier analysis of 587 of the donors, V segments were called functional above 56.7% productive rearrangements and were called segregating when the between-donor standard deviation exceeded 5%. To diagnose cytomegalovirus status from the catalog of TCR beta chain sequences, a statistical classification framework was built. V and J gene assignment, in a later analysis, came from comparing TCR nucleotide sequences with IMGT/GENE-DB human TR gene sequences. Using the TCRdist pipeline, a later analysis assigned CDR3 sequences along with most-parsimonious VDJ recombination scenarios. In a later analysis, each TCR beta chain was defined by its CDR3 amino acid sequence together with its V-gene family, and reads lacking a unique V-gene family were excluded. As a way to deal with suspected cross-contamination and a sequencing artifact, a later analysis dropped 500 to 700 nucleotide sequences that were highly shared and had low generation probability. For each public chain, a later analysis derived a clonal expansion index from normalized ranks of inferred template counts within each repertoire. In a later analysis, generation probabilities were computed with a VDJ recombination model fitted to out-of-frame rearrangements, and the resulting probabilities were checked against IGoR. Hypergeometric tests were used in a later analysis to score TCR-TCR, TCR-HLA and TCR-CMV co-occurrence, with a repertoire-size bias correction applied to the TCR pairs. In a later analysis, false discovery rates were estimated by permuting HLA or CMV assignments 20 times. In a later analysis, co-occurring TCRs were grouped with DBSCAN, and TCRdist sequence similarity was added when clustering was performed within HLA-allele-positive subsets. Co-occurrence clustering excluded repertoires with fewer than 30,000 or more than 120,000 public chains, plus five with anomalous nucleotide sharing. The clones in this table, taken by TCRdb from immuneACCESS, are in-frame only. Not every clone is retained; where verified, under half of the shortfall comes from an unresolved V gene, and the cause of the rest is unknown. The V and J calls and clone size are taken from that table; D and trimming were inferred from the DNA. This sample lists about 120,000 clones; almost 85% were detected once. Of the sample, about 1.5% is held by the ten largest clones.

Concerning this clone itself: Its recognized antigen is unknown. Qualities for individual bases were not recorded, and no much larger clone is one base off.

In total, around 600 healthy bone marrow donors made up the cohort. At the time of sampling, every cohort member was nominally healthy, though immune exposures that went unrecorded were likely present. The donor was CMV seronegative and was included in the group of over 300 seronegative cohort members. A peripheral blood sample was collected from each donor, and TCR beta sequencing was performed on peripheral blood mononuclear cells. Genomic DNA extraction from the blood cell samples was performed with the Qiagen DNeasy Blood Extraction Kit. Trimming removed 4 bases from V and 1 base from J; the gene matches leave 2 bases unexplained. In the germline V gene, CDR1 corresponds to MNHEY and CDR2 to SVGAGI. The CDR3 sequence holds 15 residues, the cysteine and phenylalanine included. Only the CDR3 portion is preserved as DNA: 45 bases, with reading frame beginning at the first base. Paper-wide results and their limitations: Three of the identified cytomegalovirus-associated TCR beta chains were confirmed in vitro to be specific for cytomegalovirus antigens. A cluster of highly shared sequence variants was judged likely to be a technical artifact of the sequencing pipeline. In an earlier analysis of around 500 of the donors, most TCR beta V segments appeared in productive rearrangements about 87% or about 30% of the time, broadly matching IMGT annotations. When HLA alleles, especially DR and DQ, strongly co-occurred, attributing TCR associations to individual alleles was difficult. An association between a missense DCLRE1C variant and V-gene and J-gene trimming of TCR beta chains was found in a later genetic analysis and replicated in an independent cohort. CMV serostatus was the only immune exposure information available for the cohort. Linkage disequilibrium might explain the correlated functional status among segregating V segments, but an unknown experimental factor could not be ruled out. In a later analysis, TCR association rates were found to vary across HLA loci, with the most associated TCRs seen for DRB1 alleles and the fewest for HLA-C alleles. Because the 87-base-pair reads could not distinguish some IMGT-functional V segments, including TRBV6-2 and TRBV6-3, those segments were excluded. In a later analysis, HLA-associated TCR beta chains showed more clonal expansion and lower generation probabilities than non-associated chains that were equally common. Most TCR sequences were observed very rarely across donors, whereas some public TCRs were present in many individuals. Roughly uniform sequencing depth across donors was assumed in presence/absence analyses, although this assumption may not hold. The authors suggested that the approach could potentially be extended to other disease states and immunological phenotypes. The classifier was reported to diagnose cytomegalovirus status with high specificity and sensitivity in both the original cohort and the validation cohort. Specific HLA alleles were associated with more than 15,000 TCR beta sequences at a false discovery rate of 0.05 in a later analysis. According to a later analysis, parvovirus B19, influenza, CMV and Epstein-Barr virus appeared linked to several top co-occurrence clusters. In a later genetic analysis, fewer N-insertions in productive TCRs were reported among donors in an Asian-associated ancestry cluster than the approximately 630-donor mean. Because HLA typing was missing for some donors at each locus, association tests included only the typed subset. In the study, some 180 TCR beta chains were listed as associated with cytomegalovirus. The earlier analysis of 587 of the donors excluded fewer than 20 rarely observed V segments, including chromosome 9 orphons, because counts were too low. In a later analysis, most CMV-associated TCR beta chains were found to appear HLA-restricted, with HLA associations seemingly driven largely by CMV exposure. In this cohort, only TCR beta chains were sequenced, and detectable features were limited by the absence of alpha or paired-chain data. A further reported finding was that TCR beta sequences accurately predicted the HLA-A and HLA-B alleles for most subjects in the first cohort.

This receptor was obtained from a woman in her late teens or twenties in good health and CMV-seronegative. The sequence is built from TRBV6-5 and TRBJ1-1, and 11 junctional nucleotides match TRBD1. Sequencing was carried out using PBMCs. CDR3 region: CASSLDRGQNTEAFF. In nucleotides, the sequence is TGTGCCAGCAGTTTGGACAGGGGGCAGAACACTGAAGCTTTCTTT.